This T cell receptor (beta chain) came from a study of T cells in Graves' hyperthyroidism and ophthalmopathy. The study, taken as a whole, reports: The blood repertoire included most of the expanded thyroid clonotypes above 0.001. Before onset, by a median of approximately 5.9 months, the model predicted ophthalmopathy.

This clonotype was found many times. The target antigen is unknown. Trimming left V 3 bases short and J 1 base short, with 15 bases between. Germline loops: CDR1 DFQATT, CDR2 SNEGSKA (reference sequence). The CDR3 covers 15 residues. Amplification of TCR beta CDR3 regions was performed using RNA transcripts as template. The HTBI primer set was used in a first-round RT-PCR of the TCR CDR3. TCRdb called the multiplex PCR reads again in MiXCR, with one record for every CDR3 protein. The sample yields hundreds of thousands of distinct CDR3 sequences, roughly 14% seen once. The rearrangement links TRBV20-1 to TRBJ1-1; the D gene is possibly TRBD1 (5 bases). The TCR originated in a woman aged 18-29 years with Graves' hyperthyroidism. Sequencing used blood. The CDR3 spells CSASKGTTRNTEAFF. DNA of the CDR3: TGCAGTGCTAGCAAAGGGACGACCCGGAACACTGAAGCTTTCTTT.